This T cell receptor (beta chain) appears in the sequencing data of a study of T cell responses to AZD1222 COVID-19 vaccine. The repertoire was sequenced with immunoSEQ multiplex PCR; TCRdb's copy has only in-frame clones and lacks some. The data hold fewer than 120,000 clones, with 85% to 90% observed a single time. CDR1 is KGHSH and CDR2 is LQKENI in the germline V gene. This CDR3 region has 13 residues. Trimming removed 2 bases at V and 5 bases at J, with 10 bases between. The specimen was peripheral blood, collected 28 days after the second AZD1222 dose. The clonotype originates from an adult who received the AZD1222 COVID-19 vaccine. The chain links TRBV18 to TRBJ2-7, with D maybe TRBD2 (5 bases). The CDR3 region has the DNA TGTGCCAGCTCACCAGAGGGCAACAACGAGCAGTACTTC. Translated, it gives CASSPEGNNEQYF.